These 21 T cell receptor beta chains originate from one sample sequenced in a study of T-cell memory formation after mild COVID-19 (dated by TCRdb to about 2021). The library was generated by 5' RACE. TCRdb names Illumina NovaSeq 6000 as the instrument used. TCRdb reran the public reads through fastp at Q25 and MiXCR, keeping productive beta chains. Each CDR3 protein appears once, grouped with its most common genes and DNA. The sample records hundreds of thousands of distinct CDR3 sequences, 15% to 20% of which are singletons. The ten largest clones represent approximately 8.1% of the sample. Sequencing was performed on PBMCs or a T cell subset sorted from them (not recorded which). These receptors all come from an adult woman who had mild COVID-19 (a few samples of this study predate the infection). The sample titles of this study are shuffled in the database, so cell type and time point are left out; the donor was told from shared clones.

J is TRBJ1-1 and V is TRBV19; D is ambiguous. V lost 5 bases and J lost 6, with 13 bases in between. CDR1 and CDR2 from the germline V gene are LNHDA and SQIVND (reference sequence). The CDR3 has 13 residues. The CDR3 is CASSQTRVSEAFF. The DNA of the CDR3 is TGTGCCAGTAGTCAGACGAGGGTTTCTGAAGCTTTCTTT.

This clonotype was counted between two and nine times. The chain couples TRBV20-1 to TRBJ2-5; 9 bases are shared with TRBD1. CDR1 and CDR2 (germline): DFQATT, SNEGSKA (reference sequence). Losses at the gene ends were 5 bases for V and 4 bases for J; bases not matched to a gene: 5. CDR3 length: 13 residues. CDR3 DNA sequence: TGCAGTGCTGATCCGGGACAGGGAGAGACCCAGTACTTC. It is translated as CSADPGQGETQYF.

The chain is built from TRBV18 and TRBJ2-6; 11 bases agree with TRBD1. CDR3 size: 20 residues. Germline values: CDR1 KGHSH, CDR2 LQKENI. V gave up 2 bases and J gave up 0 bases; unmatched junction bases: 9. The CDR3 sequence: CASSPFVAGTGGSGANVLTF. The CDR3 region has the DNA TGTGCCAGCTCACCATTTGTGGCCGGGACAGGGGGCTCTGGGGCCAACGTCCTGACTTTC.

The rearrangement uses TRBV29-1 and TRBJ2-7; a weak D match, TRBD2 (5 bases). The length of the CDR3 is 14 residues. Germline V CDR1 and CDR2: SQVTM, ANQGSEA. V lost 0 bases to trimming and J lost 0 bases, with 9 bases between them. This chain's CDR3 is CSVEDRSGSYEQYF. The CDR3 coding sequence is TGCAGCGTTGAAGATCGAAGCGGCTCCTACGAGCAGTACTTC.

The chain recombines TRBV4-1 with TRBJ1-1; no clear D. The germline V gene has CDR1 MGHRA and CDR2 YSYEKL. V dropped 0 bases and J dropped 1 base, with 9 bases sitting between them. The CDR3 length is 15 residues. CDR3 coding DNA: TGCGCCAGCAGCCAAGACGGAGTTTCGAACACTGAAGCTTTCTTT. It translates to CASSQDGVSNTEAFF.

This clonotype was seen more than once but under ten times. The chain is built from TRBV6-5 and TRBJ2-6; D is unresolved. The V end lost 6 bases, the J end lost 4 bases, and 10 bases lay between the germline ends. CDR1 is MNHEY, CDR2 SVGAGI, per germline. CDR3 length: 14 residues. The CDR3 loop is CASSLLTGANVLTF. The DNA for the CDR3 is TGTGCCAGCAGCCTTCTTACGGGGGCCAACGTCCTGACTTTC.

This CDR3 reads CASSLSLGKAQETQYF. In nucleotides, the CDR3 is TGTGCCAGCAGTTTATCCCTCGGGAAGGCTCAAGAGACCCAGTACTTC. The rearrangement joins TRBV27 to TRBJ2-5, with D tentatively TRBD2 (5 bases). Germline V gene lookup returns CDR1 MNHEY and CDR2 SMNVEV (reference sequence). V lost 0 bases to trimming and J lost 2 bases, with 13 bases between them. The CDR3 spans 16 residues.

The V call is TRBV27, the J call TRBJ2-1; D gene ambiguous. From germline, CDR1 is MNHEY and CDR2 SMNVEV (reference sequence). V lost 5 bases and J 2 bases, leaving 10 bases between the germline ends. This CDR3 has 14 residues. In DNA form, the CDR3 reads TGTGCCAGCAGTCCATACAGCACCTACAATGAGCAGTTCTTC. Translating it yields CASSPYSTYNEQFF.

The rearrangement links TRBV6-6 to TRBJ1-2; possible D gene TRBD1, 6 bases. The CDR3 contains 15 residues. Deletions cut 0 bases from V and 6 bases from J, with 14 bases between. Germline CDR1 reads MNHNY; CDR2 reads SVGAGI (reference sequence). The CDR3 sequence: CASSYSVQGIDGYTF. CDR3 DNA sequence: TGTGCCAGCAGTTACTCGGTACAGGGAATTGATGGCTACACCTTC.

The CDR3 nucleotides read TGTGCCAGTAGTAGCCCGGGACTAGCGGGTTTGTACGAGCAGTACTTC. It yields the protein CASSSPGLAGLYEQYF. V gene TRBV19 combines with J gene TRBJ2-7, with TRBD2 identical over 12 bases. Germline CDR1 LNHDA, CDR2 SQIVND (reference sequence). Losses at the gene ends were 4 bases for V and 4 bases for J; bases not matched to a gene: 8. CDR3 length equals 16 residues.

Many counts were recorded for this clonotype. J is TRBJ2-7 and V is TRBV5-6; the D gene could be TRBD1 or TRBD2 (5 bases each). The CDR3 is made up of 16 amino acids. Trimming removed 4 bases from V and 5 bases from J, with 22 bases in between. CDR1 is SGHDT and CDR2 is YYEEEE in the germline V gene. In DNA, the CDR3 is TGTGCCAGCAGCCGGGGCCCGACGGGCCGCATGGACGAGCAGTACTTC. Amino acids: CASSRGPTGRMDEQYF.

This clonotype was found a few times. The chain employs TRBV12-3 or TRBV12-4 and TRBJ1-3; possibly TRBD1 for D (5 bases). This CDR3 is built from 16 residues. V was pared by 5 bases and J by 2 bases, with 16 bases between. CDR3 DNA: TGTGCCAGCAGTCCCGACAGAAGATTGACTGGAAACACCATATATTTT. Amino acids: CASSPDRRLTGNTIYF.

This clonotype came up a few times. The V call is TRBV12-3 or TRBV12-4, the J call TRBJ1-5; 8 nucleotides agree with TRBD1. With 3 bases clipped from V and 7 bases from J, the junction kept 5 bases outside the gene matches. This CDR3 spans 14 amino acids. In nucleotides, the CDR3 is TGTGCCAGCAGTTTTTCGGACAGGGACCAGCCCCAGCATTTT. Protein sequence: CASSFSDRDQPQHF.

This clonotype was seen ten or more times. The CDR3 DNA reads as TGTGCCACCAGCAGAGATCAGGAGACCCAGTACTTC. Translation: CATSRDQETQYF. The chain has TRBV15 and TRBJ2-5; no definite D call. This CDR3 comprises 12 residues. Germline lookup yields CDR1 LNHNV and CDR2 YYDKDF (reference sequence). The V end was cut by 0 bases, the J end by 5 bases, with 4 bases between.

J is TRBJ1-1 and V is TRBV5-1; no clear D gene. This CDR3 spans 14 amino acids. Trimming pared 5 bases from V and 7 bases from J, leaving 18 bases between. Germline-derived CDR1 and CDR2 are SGHRS and YFSETQ. The CDR3 sequence: CASSPRIAGGEAFF. The CDR3 DNA is TGCGCCAGCAGTCCAAGAATAGCAGGCGGTGAAGCTTTCTTT.

The rearrangement joins TRBV20-1 to TRBJ1-2, with 11 bases that match TRBD1. Per germline, CDR1 DFQATT and CDR2 SNEGSKA (reference sequence). CDR3 length equals 16 residues. The junction had 7 bases not matched to a gene; V was cut back by 2 bases and J by 2 bases. The CDR3 bases are TGCAGTGCTAGACCGTTGGGACAGGGGGAAAACTATGGCTACACCTTC. Residues: CSARPLGQGENYGYTF.

This clonotype was seen more than once but under ten times. The rearrangement links TRBV5-1 to TRBJ1-1; D perhaps matches TRBD1 (6 bases). The CDR3 loop spans 15 amino acids. With 4 bases removed from V and 3 bases from J, the gap between germline ends came to 16 bases. Germline CDR1 reads SGHRS; CDR2 reads YFSETQ. In DNA form, the CDR3 reads TGCGCCAGCAGCCCACAGGGCCCACCGGACACTGAAGCTTTCTTT. This sequence encodes CASSPQGPPDTEAFF.

This clonotype was seen only a few times. The chain joins TRBV9 to TRBJ2-7; 9 nucleotides line up with TRBD2. CDR1 and CDR2 (germline): SGDLS, YYNGEE. The CDR3 loop spans 15 amino acids. Trimming cost V 1 base and J 2 bases; bases outside gene matches: 4. DNA of the CDR3: TGTGCCAGCAGCGTATCCCCTAGCGGGGCCTACGAGCAGTACTTC. As protein: CASSVSPSGAYEQYF.

As for this clonotype: The junction shows a germline mismatch at one end, possibly a read error. CDR3 loop: CASSLDPKAPLKQIF. DNA for the CDR3: TGTGCCAGCAGCTTGGACCCCAAAGCCCCCCTTAAGCAGATCTTC. The chain is built from TRBV5-5 and TRBJ2-1; no reliable D call. This CDR3 spans 15 amino acids. In germline, CDR1 is SGHKS, CDR2 YYEKEE (reference sequence).

This clonotype was recorded a few times. This chain uses TRBV5-1 with TRBJ2-7; 10 bases are a match to TRBD2. The CDR3 sequence is 15 residues long. CDR1 SGHRS and CDR2 YFSETQ come from the germline V gene. The J segment lost 4 bases and the V segment lost 1 base, leaving 5 bases of the junction unmatched. The CDR3 sequence: CASSLSSGSFYEQYF. The CDR3, as DNA: TGCGCCAGCAGCTTGTCTAGCGGGAGTTTTTACGAGCAGTACTTC. The whole variable domain, remainder taken from reference TRBV5-1 and TRBJ2-7, is KAGVTQTPRYLIKTRGQQVTLSCSPISGHRSVSWYQQTPGQGLQFLFEYFSETQRNKGNFPGRFSGRQFSNSRSEMNVSTLELGDSALYLCASSLSSGSFYEQYFGPGTRLTVT.

This clonotype was observed a few times. The chain carries TRBV2 and TRBJ2-1, with D possibly TRBD1 on 8 matching bases. Germline CDR1 is SNHLY and CDR2 is FYNNEI. This CDR3 is built from 19 residues. V lost 2 bases and J lost 8, with 28 bases in between. The CDR3 protein is CASSESETGDWIGRDEQFF. DNA of the CDR3: TGTGCCAGCAGTGAATCGGAGACAGGGGATTGGATAGGGAGGGATGAGCAGTTCTTC.